Following are 20 T cell receptor beta chains from one sample sequenced in a study of cytomegalovirus exposure and HLA in healthy donors. The PCR ran on 60 Vbeta and 13 Jbeta primers. Sequencing used immunoSEQ multiplex PCR; TCRdb keeps in-frame clones, though not all of them. The sample yields a few hundred thousand clones, 75% to 85% seen once. Sequencing used PBMCs. These receptor sequences come from a woman in her sixties in good health and CMV-seropositive.

This clone appeared a single time. V gene TRBV2 combines with J gene TRBJ1-4; the D gene is possibly TRBD1 (5 bases). The CDR3 length is 13 residues. V was pared by 7 bases and J by 8 bases, with 14 bases between. Germline values: CDR1 SNHLY, CDR2 FYNNEI. CDR3 DNA: TGTGCCAGCACTCGACAGCAGGAGGAAAAACTGTTTTTT. Translation: CASTRQQEEKLFF.

The chain is built from TRBV28 and TRBJ1-2; possible D gene TRBD1, 5 bases. The ends were cut back, 2 bases at V and 6 bases at J, with 7 bases in the middle. This CDR3 contains 12 residues. Germline V gene data show CDR1 as MDHEN and CDR2 as SYDVKM. The CDR3 protein is CASSLKGNGYTF. The CDR3 nucleotides are TGTGCCAGCAGTTTAAAGGGGAATGGCTACACCTTC.

The V gene is TRBV9, the J gene TRBJ2-7; D perhaps matches TRBD2 (6 bases). The germline V gene encodes CDR1 SGDLS and CDR2 YYNGEE. The CDR3 consists of 15 residues. The V end lost 4 bases, the J end lost 6 bases, and 20 bases lay between the germline ends. The CDR3 DNA reads TGTGCCAGCAGCCCGGGACTCACCGGGAGTGGCGAGCAGTACTTC. This gives the protein CASSPGLTGSGEQYF.

This clone has more than one count but fewer than ten. The chain has TRBV29-1 and TRBJ2-5, with D possibly matching TRBD2 (5 bases). This CDR3 is built from 13 residues. V was pared by 7 bases and J by 2 bases, with 14 bases between. Germline lookup yields CDR1 SQVTM and CDR2 ANQGSEA. DNA of the CDR3: TGCAGCGCAAGCGCGAGAGGGCAAGAGACCCAGTACTTC. Translation gives CSASARGQETQYF.

This clone has only a few counts. The gene calls are TRBV30 and TRBJ1-4; a weak D match, TRBD1 (6 bases). This CDR3 is 15 amino acids long. Per the germline V gene, CDR1 is GTSNPN and CDR2 is SVGIG (reference sequence). V shed 0 bases and J shed 8 bases, with 16 bases lying between them. The CDR3 DNA sequence: TGTGCCTGGAGTGTCTGGGGGCGACGGCGCGAAAAACTGTTTTTT. Amino acid sequence: CAWSVWGRRREKLFF.

This clone is a singleton in its sample. J is TRBJ2-7 and V is TRBV18; a weak D match, TRBD2 (6 bases). V lost 3 bases to trimming and J lost 1 base, with 10 bases between them. The CDR3 sequence is 14 residues long. In germline, CDR1 is KGHSH, CDR2 LQKENI. Here the CDR3 reads CASSPPGDSYEQYF. The CDR3 DNA reads as TGTGCCAGCTCACCGCCGGGGGATTCCTACGAGCAGTACTTC. Using reference TRBV18 and TRBJ2-7 for the parts outside the CDR3, the full variable domain is NAGVMQNPRHLVRRRGQEARLRCSPMKGHSHVYWYRQLPEEGLKFMVYLQKENIIDESGMPKERFSAEFPKEGPSILRIQQVVRGDSAAYFCASSPPGDSYEQYFGPGTRLTVT.

This chain joins TRBV5-1 and TRBJ1-1; the D gene is possibly TRBD1 (6 bases). CDR1 and CDR2 (germline): SGHRS, YFSETQ. This CDR3 is built from 14 residues. The ends were cut back, 4 bases at V and 3 bases at J, with 13 bases in the middle. The DNA for the CDR3 is TGCGCCAGCAGCACACAGGGATCGGACACTGAAGCTTTCTTT. Translation gives CASSTQGSDTEAFF.

This clone was detected only once. The chain links TRBV30 to TRBJ2-4; D is unclear. V was trimmed by 1 base and J by 4 bases, leaving 14 bases between them. In germline, CDR1 is GTSNPN, CDR2 SVGIG (reference sequence). The CDR3 length is 15 residues. The CDR3 spells CAWSDVVASKNIQYF. DNA of the CDR3: TGTGCCTGGAGTGACGTGGTAGCTTCTAAAAACATTCAGTACTTC.

This sequence joins TRBV4-2 and TRBJ2-1; the match to TRBD2 covers 9 bases. Germline trimming cut 4 bases from V and 3 bases from J; bases unmatched to any gene: 4. Germline V gene sequence: CDR1 LGHNA, CDR2 YNFKEQ. CDR3 size: 15 residues. For the CDR3, the DNA is TGTGCCAGCAGCCGAGAGACTAGCGGCTACAATGAGCAGTTCTTC. Translated, it gives CASSRETSGYNEQFF.

The chain recombines TRBV2 with TRBJ2-1; 10 positions match TRBD2. V shed 3 bases, J shed 8 bases, and the junction held 19 bases outside the gene matches. Germline V gene data show CDR1 as SNHLY and CDR2 as FYNNEI. CDR3 length: 19 amino acids. CDR3 region: CASSDTGSGGKARWDEQFF. Here the CDR3 DNA reads TGTGCCAGCAGTGATACCGGTAGCGGGGGGAAAGCTCGGTGGGATGAGCAGTTCTTC.

V and J are TRBV2 and TRBJ2-7; D is possibly TRBD1 (6 bases). The CDR3 contains 17 residues. The germline V and J ends were trimmed by 2 bases and 3 bases, with 20 bases remaining between them. CDR1 and CDR2 (germline): SNHLY, FYNNEI. CDR3 in amino acids: CASSERRGWLQGYEQYF. Here the CDR3 DNA reads TGTGCCAGCAGTGAAAGAAGGGGGTGGCTTCAAGGCTACGAGCAGTACTTC.

CDR3 sequence (DNA): TGTGCCAGCAGTTTGAAACAGGGGGGTGAAAAACTGTTTTTT. This translates into CASSLKQGGEKLFF. The V call is TRBV28, the J call TRBJ1-4, with 8 bases that match TRBD1. The ends lost 3 bases at V and 7 bases at J; junction bases unmatched: 4. The CDR3 totals 14 residues. Germline lookup yields CDR1 MDHEN and CDR2 SYDVKM.

The CDR3 region is CAWSVPPGAQYF. In nucleotides, the CDR3 is TGTGCCTGGAGTGTGCCTCCAGGGGCCCAGTACTTC. The chain employs TRBV30 and TRBJ2-5, with a possible D match to TRBD1 (6 bases). V was clipped by 0 bases and J by 9 bases, with 11 bases between them. CDR1 is GTSNPN, CDR2 SVGIG, per germline (reference sequence). The CDR3 runs 12 residues.

The chain recombines TRBV11-1 with TRBJ2-7; 8 bases are a match to TRBD2. CDR1 is SGHAT, CDR2 FQDESV, per germline (reference sequence). This CDR3 is built from 14 residues. V dropped 3 bases and J dropped 2; count of bases not matched to a gene: 3. DNA for the CDR3: TGTGCCAGCAGCTTCAGTAGCGGGGCCTACGAGCAGTACTTC. It specifies CASSFSSGAYEQYF. The whole variable domain, filled in from reference TRBV11-1 and TRBJ2-7, reads EAEVAQSPRYKITEKSQAVAFWCDPISGHATLYWYRQILGQGPELLVQFQDESVVDDSQLPKDRFSAERLKGVDSTLKIQPAELGDSAMYLCASSFSSGAYEQYFGPGTRLTVT.

This clone was seen more than once but under ten times. This rearrangement joins TRBV5-1 to TRBJ2-3; a possible D gene is TRBD1 (6 bases). This CDR3 comprises 16 residues. Germline values: CDR1 SGHRS, CDR2 YFSETQ. Trimming pared 3 bases from V and 2 bases from J, leaving 16 bases between. CDR3: CASSSGKTGYTDTQYF. The CDR3 DNA follows: TGCGCCAGCAGCTCGGGCAAGACAGGCTACACAGATACGCAGTATTTT.

This clone was recorded a few times. The chain couples TRBV30 to TRBJ2-5, with D possibly TRBD2 on 6 matching bases. The CDR3 spans 14 residues. Per the germline V gene, CDR1 is GTSNPN and CDR2 is SVGIG (reference sequence). V lost 0 bases and J lost 2, with 10 bases in between. The CDR3 region is CAWSVRGRQETQYF. The CDR3 DNA reads as TGTGCCTGGAGTGTACGAGGGAGGCAAGAGACCCAGTACTTC.

This clone has more than one count but fewer than ten. V usage is TRBV2 and J usage is TRBJ1-1; 11 bases are shared with TRBD1. Germline values: CDR1 SNHLY, CDR2 FYNNEI. This CDR3 has 13 amino acids. Trimming cost V 5 bases and J 8 bases; bases outside gene matches: 4. In DNA form, the CDR3 reads TGTGCCAGCAGTCCGGACAGGGGGCGCGAAGCTTTCTTT. This sequence encodes CASSPDRGREAFF.

In this sample, this clone turned up once. The rearrangement uses TRBV18 and TRBJ2-5; perhaps TRBD2 as D (5 bases). Germline V lookup: CDR1 KGHSH, CDR2 LQKENI. The CDR3 has 16 residues. V lost 1 base to trimming and J lost 4 bases, with 16 bases between them. CDR3 loop: CASSPLGAVGGETQYF. CDR3 DNA sequence: TGTGCCAGCTCACCACTAGGAGCGGTGGGTGGAGAGACCCAGTACTTC.

The chain is built from TRBV30 and TRBJ2-5, with D tentatively TRBD1 (5 bases). Germline CDR1 and CDR2: GTSNPN and SVGIG (reference sequence). There are 14 residues in the CDR3. The germline V and J ends were trimmed by 2 bases and 5 bases, with 15 bases remaining between them. Here the CDR3 reads CAWSQTYPGETQYF. The CDR3, as DNA: TGTGCCTGGAGTCAAACCTACCCAGGGGAGACCCAGTACTTC.

A single count supports this clone. The chain joins TRBV11-2 to TRBJ2-7, with 12 bases lining up with TRBD2. J was trimmed by 6 bases and V by 5 bases; bases with no gene match: 5. CDR3 size: 14 residues. Germline lookup yields CDR1 SGHAT and CDR2 FQNNGV. CDR3 in DNA: TGTGCCAGCAGCAGAGGACTAGCGGGAATCGAGCAGTACTTC. Residues: CASSRGLAGIEQYF.